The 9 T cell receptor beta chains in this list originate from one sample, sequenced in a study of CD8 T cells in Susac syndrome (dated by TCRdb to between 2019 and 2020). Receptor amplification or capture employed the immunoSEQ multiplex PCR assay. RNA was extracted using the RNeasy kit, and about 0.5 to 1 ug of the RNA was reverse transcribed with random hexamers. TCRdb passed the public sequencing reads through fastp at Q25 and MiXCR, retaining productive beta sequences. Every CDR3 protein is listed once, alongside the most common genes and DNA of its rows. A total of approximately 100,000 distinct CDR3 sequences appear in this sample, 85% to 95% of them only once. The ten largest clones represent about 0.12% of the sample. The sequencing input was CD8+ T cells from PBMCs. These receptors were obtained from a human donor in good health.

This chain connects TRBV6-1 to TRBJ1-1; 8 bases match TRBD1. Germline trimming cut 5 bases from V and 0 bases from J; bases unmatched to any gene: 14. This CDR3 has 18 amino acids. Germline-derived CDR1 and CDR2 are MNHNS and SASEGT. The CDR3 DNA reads TGTGCCAGCAGTCGGGACAGGAGGTTAGCCTTGGTGAACACTGAAGCTTTCTTT. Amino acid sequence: CASSRDRRLALVNTEAFF.

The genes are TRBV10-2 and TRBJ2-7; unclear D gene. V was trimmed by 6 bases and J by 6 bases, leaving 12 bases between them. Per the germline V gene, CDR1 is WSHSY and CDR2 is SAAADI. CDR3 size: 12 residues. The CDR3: CASRDPDGEQYF. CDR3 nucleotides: TGCGCCAGCAGGGATCCAGACGGCGAGCAGTACTTC.

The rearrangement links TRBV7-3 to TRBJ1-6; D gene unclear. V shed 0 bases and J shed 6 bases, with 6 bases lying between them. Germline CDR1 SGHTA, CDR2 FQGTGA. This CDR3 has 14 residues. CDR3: CASSLTPSNSPLHF. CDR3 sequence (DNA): TGTGCCAGCAGCTTAACTCCTTCTAATTCACCCCTCCACTTT.

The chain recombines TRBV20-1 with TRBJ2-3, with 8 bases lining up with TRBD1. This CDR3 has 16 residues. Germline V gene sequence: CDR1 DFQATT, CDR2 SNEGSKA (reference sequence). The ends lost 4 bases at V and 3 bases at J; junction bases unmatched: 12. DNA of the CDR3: TGCAGTGCTAATAACCGGGACAGGACCCCTACAGATACGCAGTATTTT. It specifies CSANNRDRTPTDTQYF.

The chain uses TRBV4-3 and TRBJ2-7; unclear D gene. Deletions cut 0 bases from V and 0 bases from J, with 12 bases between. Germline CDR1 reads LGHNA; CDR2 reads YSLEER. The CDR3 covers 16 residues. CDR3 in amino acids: CASSQDWGTSSYEQYF. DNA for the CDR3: TGCGCCAGCAGCCAAGATTGGGGTACGAGCTCCTACGAGCAGTACTTC.

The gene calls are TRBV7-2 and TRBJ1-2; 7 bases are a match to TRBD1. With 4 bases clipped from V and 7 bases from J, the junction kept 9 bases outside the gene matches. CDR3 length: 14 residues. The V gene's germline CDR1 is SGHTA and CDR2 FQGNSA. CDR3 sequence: CASSSESGTVGYTF. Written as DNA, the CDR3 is TGTGCCAGCAGCTCGGAGAGTGGGACAGTTGGCTACACCTTC.

In DNA, the CDR3 is TGTGCCAGCAGTCATAGGGTGGGGGCTAGCGGGACCTACGAGCAGTACTTC. Amino acids: CASSHRVGASGTYEQYF. The chain uses TRBV7-2 and TRBJ2-7, with 9 bases lining up with TRBD2. The CDR3 has 17 amino acids. V lost 6 bases to trimming and J lost 2 bases; unmatched junction nucleotides: 14. Germline CDR1 reads SGHTA; CDR2 reads FQGNSA. The full variable domain, with the rest looked up from reference TRBV7-2 and TRBJ2-7, is GAGVSQSPSNKVTEKGKDVELRCDPISGHTALYWYRQSLGQGLEFLIYFQGNSAPDKSGLPSDRFSAERTGGSVSTLTIQRTQQEDSAVYLCASSHRVGASGTYEQYFGPGTRLTVT.

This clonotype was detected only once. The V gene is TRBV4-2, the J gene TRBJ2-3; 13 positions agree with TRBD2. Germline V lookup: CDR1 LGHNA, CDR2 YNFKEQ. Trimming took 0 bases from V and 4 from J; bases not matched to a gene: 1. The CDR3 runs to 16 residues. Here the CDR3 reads CASSQELAGGPDTQYF. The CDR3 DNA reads TGTGCCAGCAGCCAAGAACTAGCGGGGGGGCCAGATACGCAGTATTTT.

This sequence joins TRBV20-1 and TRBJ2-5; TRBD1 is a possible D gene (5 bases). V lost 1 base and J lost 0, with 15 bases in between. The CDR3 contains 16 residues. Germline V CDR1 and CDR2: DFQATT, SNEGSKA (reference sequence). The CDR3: CSARVVGRAYQETQYF. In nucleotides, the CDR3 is TGCAGTGCTAGAGTCGTGGGCAGGGCATACCAAGAGACCCAGTACTTC.